This T cell receptor (beta chain) was observed in a study of T cell responses to AZD1222 COVID-19 vaccine. Study outcomes and limitations: Rises in breadth and depth of Spike-specific TCRs came after two AZD1222 doses. Baseline seropositivity characterized only a handful of AZD1222 recipients. CD4 TCRs covered the whole spike, strongest at regions 160-218 and 743-854.

CDR1 is SGDLS and CDR2 is YYNGEE in the germline V gene. The CDR3 is 14 amino acids. The V and J ends lost 3 bases and 8 bases, in that order; junction bases with no gene match: 7. TCRdb's table, derived via immunoSEQ multiplex PCR, lists solely in-frame clones and lacks some. This table has more than 150,000 clones, 94% appearing once. In the case of this clone: Its target is unknown.

The receptor was isolated from an adult in good health. The sample consisted of peripheral blood, taken on day 0 of AZD1222 vaccination. V and J are TRBV9 and TRBJ2-1, with 8 bases matching TRBD2. The CDR3 loop is CASSASSGSYEQFF. The CDR3 nucleotides are TGTGCCAGCAGCGCCTCCAGCGGGAGCTATGAGCAGTTCTTC.